This T cell receptor beta chain originates from a study of type 1 regulatory T cells. Study context: This in vitro CD4 product, T-allo10, is enriched for Tr1 cells and alloantigen-specific.

V shed 5 bases and J shed 4 bases, with 12 bases lying between them. Germline V CDR1 and CDR2: KGHSH, LQKENI. This CDR3 region has 14 residues. Study observations and caveats: Tr1 cells had a more restricted TCR repertoire than non-Tr1 cells.

On this clonotype: Its antigen is unidentified.

TCRdb processed the reads anew with MiXCR; each CDR3 protein has one entry. The sample shows around 5,700 distinct CDR3 sequences, roughly 34% of them seen only once. Source material: cultured type 1 regulatory T (Tr1) cells, either the whole culture or a sorted fraction (not recorded which). The genes are TRBV18 and TRBJ1-5, with D possibly TRBD1 on 6 matching bases. The clonotype originates from a human donor in good health. CDR3 protein: CASSTGFLNQPQHF. The CDR3 bases are TGTGCCAGCTCAACAGGGTTTTTGAATCAGCCCCAGCATTTT.